The 31 T cell receptor beta chains presented below share a single source sample, sequenced in a study of T cell responses to AZD1222 COVID-19 vaccine. The repertoire was sequenced with immunoSEQ multiplex PCR; TCRdb's copy has only in-frame clones and lacks some. The repertoire holds 110,000 or so clones, with over 75% as singletons. The input for sequencing was peripheral blood, taken on day 0 of AZD1222 vaccination. These receptor sequences come from an adult in good health.

V is TRBV6-5 and J is TRBJ1-1; 7 bases are a match to TRBD1. J was trimmed by 5 bases and V by 6 bases; bases with no gene match: 6. This CDR3 region has 13 residues. In germline, CDR1 is MNHEY, CDR2 SVGAGI. As DNA, the CDR3 is TGTGCCAGCAGCACAGGGGCGAGGACTGAAGCTTTCTTT. Its translation: CASSTGARTEAFF.

This rearrangement joins TRBV10-1 to TRBJ2-1, with 11 bases identical to TRBD2. V shed 9 bases, J shed 8 bases, and the junction held 6 bases outside the gene matches. Germline values: CDR1 WNHNN, CDR2 SYGVQD (reference sequence). The length of the CDR3 is 13 residues. This chain's CDR3 is CASGLAGTDEQFF. CDR3 nucleotides: TGCGCCAGTGGACTAGCGGGTACCGATGAGCAGTTCTTC.

The V and J genes are TRBV19 and TRBJ1-1; D remains unclear. V gave up 5 bases and J gave up 4 bases, with 17 bases separating them. The CDR3 length is 15 residues. Germline CDR1 LNHDA, CDR2 SQIVND (reference sequence). The CDR3 here is CASSLMTSPSTEAFF. For the CDR3, the DNA is TGTGCCAGTAGTTTGATGACTTCGCCTTCCACTGAAGCTTTCTTT.

The gene calls are TRBV5-1 and TRBJ1-6; no definite D call. V lost 2 bases and J lost 9, with 24 bases in between. Per the germline V gene, CDR1 is SGHRS and CDR2 is YFSETQ. The CDR3 loop spans 18 amino acids. This CDR3 is CASSFRILGQEGGSPLHF. In nucleotides, the CDR3 is TGCGCCAGCAGCTTCCGTATTCTGGGTCAAGAGGGTGGTTCACCCCTCCACTTT. Full variable domain (outside the CDR3, taken from reference TRBV5-1 and TRBJ1-6): KAGVTQTPRYLIKTRGQQVTLSCSPISGHRSVSWYQQTPGQGLQFLFEYFSETQRNKGNFPGRFSGRQFSNSRSEMNVSTLELGDSALYLCASSFRILGQEGGSPLHFGNGTRLTVT.

J is TRBJ1-4 and V is TRBV12-3 or TRBV12-4; unclear D gene. Trimming shortened V by 5 bases and J by 7 bases, and 8 bases separated the two germline ends. This CDR3 contains 12 residues. The CDR3 region is CASSRGIEKLFF. The CDR3 nucleotides are TGTGCCAGCAGTAGAGGGATTGAAAAACTGTTTTTT.

This clone appeared a single time. The rearrangement uses TRBV6-5 and TRBJ2-3; D unclear. The V end lost 3 bases, the J end lost 5 bases, and 6 bases lay between the germline ends. The CDR3 loop spans 12 amino acids. The germline gives CDR1 MNHEY, CDR2 SVGAGI. The CDR3 region is CASSYRGDTQYF. The CDR3 bases are TGTGCCAGCAGTTATCGAGGAGATACGCAGTATTTT.

The rearrangement uses TRBV11-2 and TRBJ2-2; 16 bases line up with TRBD2. The ends lost 3 bases at V and 7 bases at J; junction bases unmatched: 5. The V gene's germline CDR1 is SGHAT and CDR2 FQNNGV. The CDR3 is made up of 17 amino acids. The CDR3 nucleotides read TGTGCCAGCAGCTTCCCGGGACTAGCGGGAGGGCTCGGGGAGCTGTTTTTT. Translation: CASSFPGLAGGLGELFF.

The chain couples TRBV2 to TRBJ2-7, with 8 bases fitting TRBD1. The V gene end was trimmed by 6 bases and the J gene end by 0 bases; junction bases not matched to a gene: 4. Germline V gene data show CDR1 as SNHLY and CDR2 as FYNNEI. The CDR3 contains 14 residues. The CDR3 DNA is TGTGCCAGCAGGGTCGGACAGGGCTCCTACGAGCAGTACTTC. Translated, it gives CASRVGQGSYEQYF.

The chain joins TRBV19 to TRBJ1-6, with TRBD1 identical over 7 bases. V gave up 3 bases and J gave up 8 bases; unmatched junction bases: 7. This CDR3 region has 15 residues. Germline loops: CDR1 LNHDA, CDR2 SQIVND (reference sequence). The CDR3 DNA reads TGTGCCAGTAGTATTCTAGTCAGGGGGGATTCACCCCTCCACTTT. It codes for CASSILVRGDSPLHF.

Only one count was recorded for this clone. The chain combines TRBV7-5 with TRBJ2-1. TRBV7-5 has pseudogene status. The CDR3 runs 11 residues. The CDR3 reads CARSLEQEQFF. The CDR3 DNA follows: TGTGCCAGAAGCTTAGAGCAGGAGCAGTTCTTC.

The V call is TRBV5-1, the J call TRBJ2-1; the match to TRBD1 covers 8 bases. This CDR3 has 14 amino acids. Unmatched junction bases numbered 5, after V lost 3 bases and J lost 6 bases. Germline loops: CDR1 SGHRS, CDR2 YFSETQ. The CDR3 region has the DNA TGCGCCAGCAGCTCGCAGGGGGCGGGCAATGAGCAGTTCTTC. This translates into CASSSQGAGNEQFF.

The CDR3 here is CASRQLAGGTYEQYF. The CDR3 bases are TGTGCCAGCAGACAACTAGCGGGGGGGACCTACGAGCAGTACTTC. J is TRBJ2-7 and V is TRBV5-6; TRBD2 matches at 13 bases. Germline CDR1 is SGHDT and CDR2 is YYEEEE. Losses at the gene ends were 5 bases for V and 2 bases for J; bases not matched to a gene: 4. The CDR3 is made up of 15 amino acids.

This clone was found once. V usage is TRBV7-2 and J usage is TRBJ1-3, with D possibly TRBD1 on 6 matching bases. CDR1 is SGHTA and CDR2 is FQGNSA in the germline V gene. The germline V and J ends were trimmed by 6 bases and 7 bases, with 13 bases remaining between them. The CDR3 has 13 residues. The CDR3: CASRTTGANTIYF. CDR3 coding DNA: TGTGCCAGCAGAACGACAGGAGCCAACACCATATATTTT.

CDR3 amino acids: CASTLRATEAFF. For the CDR3, the DNA is TGTGCCAGCACCCTCAGGGCCACTGAAGCTTTCTTT. This chain uses TRBV2 with TRBJ1-1; D possibly corresponds to TRBD1 (5 bases). Trimming removed 7 bases at V and 4 bases at J, with 10 bases between. This CDR3 contains 12 residues. CDR1 and CDR2 (germline): SNHLY, FYNNEI.

The chain is built from TRBV7-9 and TRBJ1-3; D gene unclear. In germline, CDR1 is SEHNR, CDR2 FQNEAQ (reference sequence). With 1 base removed from V and 0 bases from J, the gap between germline ends came to 10 bases. The CDR3 is 16 residues long. CDR3 in amino acids: CASSLVGKDSGNTIYF. CDR3 sequence (DNA): TGTGCCAGCAGCTTAGTTGGGAAGGACTCTGGAAACACCATATATTTT.

The chain carries TRBV15 and TRBJ1-4; D not resolved. Germline V gene lookup returns CDR1 LNHNV and CDR2 YYDKDF (reference sequence). The CDR3 covers 14 residues. Deletions cut 0 bases from V and 0 bases from J, with 2 bases between. Here the CDR3 reads CATSREATNEKLFF. The CDR3 DNA sequence: TGTGCCACCAGCAGAGAAGCAACTAATGAAAAACTGTTTTTT. The full variable domain, with the rest looked up from reference TRBV15 and TRBJ1-4, is DAMVIQNPRYQVTQFGKPVTLSCSQTLNHNVMYWYQQKSSQAPKLLFHYYDKDFNNEADTPDNFQSRRPNTSFCFLDIRSPGLGDTAMYLCATSREATNEKLFFGSGTQLSVL.

This chain joins TRBV6-1 and TRBJ1-4; 9 bases are shared with TRBD1. CDR1 and CDR2 (germline): MNHNS, SASEGT. V shed 5 bases and J 7 bases; nucleotides not matched to a gene: 5. The CDR3 has 14 residues. The CDR3 is CASSSGTGPEKLFF. The CDR3, as DNA: TGTGCCAGCAGTTCCGGGACAGGGCCTGAAAAACTGTTTTTT.

J is TRBJ1-2 and V is TRBV28; D is possibly TRBD1 (5 bases). The CDR3 contains 19 residues. Trimming cost V 8 bases and J 3 bases, with 31 bases left between them. In germline, CDR1 is MDHEN, CDR2 SYDVKM. The CDR3 loop is CASQNRWGGRRSLDYGYTF. CDR3 coding DNA: TGTGCCAGCCAGAACCGCTGGGGGGGTAGGCGAAGTCTCGACTATGGCTACACCTTC.

This clone was seen a single time. At one end the junction does not follow the germline gene, possibly because of a read error. The chain joins TRBV7-3 to TRBJ2-3; D gene unclear. There are 14 residues in the CDR3. Per the germline V gene, CDR1 is SGHTA and CDR2 is FQGTGA. CDR3 sequence (DNA): TGTGCCAGCAGTTTAACGTCTGGCACAGATACGCAGTATTTT. Amino acid sequence: CASSLTSGTDTQYF.

The rearrangement links TRBV27 to TRBJ1-1, with D possibly matching TRBD1 (6 bases). V was cut by 7 bases and J by 1 base, with 10 bases left in between. The CDR3 has 13 amino acids. Germline loops: CDR1 MNHEY, CDR2 SMNVEV (reference sequence). The CDR3 coding sequence is TGTGCCAGCACATGGGGGCCGAACACTGAAGCTTTCTTT. It is translated as CASTWGPNTEAFF.

CDR3 sequence: CAIARRLAGGPEQYF. The CDR3, as DNA: TGTGCCATCGCCCGGAGGCTAGCGGGGGGGCCCGAGCAGTACTTC. The genes are TRBV10-3 and TRBJ2-7; 12 bases agree with TRBD2. The CDR3 totals 15 residues. CDR1 and CDR2 (germline): ENHRY, SYGVKD. Trimming took 8 bases from V and 6 from J; bases not matched to a gene: 11.

The CDR3 sequence: CATSSRLAGGNEQFF. CDR3 nucleotide sequence: TGTGCCACCAGCAGTAGACTAGCGGGGGGTAATGAGCAGTTCTTC. The chain combines TRBV15 with TRBJ2-1; 13 bases align to TRBD2. After removal of 3 bases from V and 7 bases from J, the junction contained 3 bases not matched to a gene. The CDR3 is 15 residues long. Germline lookup yields CDR1 LNHNV and CDR2 YYDKDF (reference sequence).

This rearrangement joins TRBV6-2 or TRBV6-3 to TRBJ2-1, with 9 positions matching TRBD1. The CDR3 totals 15 residues. Losses at the gene ends were 5 bases for V and 5 bases for J; bases not matched to a gene: 7. The V gene's germline CDR1 is MNHEY and CDR2 SVGEGT. CDR3 sequence reads: CASSRGGQGHNEQFF. The CDR3, as DNA: TGTGCCAGCAGTAGAGGAGGACAGGGGCACAATGAGCAGTTCTTC.

The chain links TRBV24-1 to TRBJ1-2; TRBD1 aligns across 7 bases. Per the germline V gene, CDR1 is KGHDR and CDR2 is SFDVKD. The CDR3 is 16 residues long. With 4 bases clipped from V and 4 bases from J, the junction kept 11 bases outside the gene matches. The CDR3 here is CATSDSAPGQSYGYTF. The CDR3 DNA sequence: TGTGCCACCAGTGACTCGGCCCCGGGACAGAGCTATGGCTACACCTTC.

The chain links TRBV5-1 to TRBJ2-2, with D perhaps assigned TRBD1 or TRBD2 (5 bases each). With 0 bases removed from V and 6 bases from J, the gap between germline ends came to 9 bases. This CDR3 has 14 amino acids. Per the germline V gene, CDR1 is SGHRS and CDR2 is YFSETQ. DNA of the CDR3: TGCGCCAGCAGCTTGGAAGAGGGGTCCGGGGAGCTGTTTTTT. It specifies CASSLEEGSGELFF.

The chain combines TRBV5-1 with TRBJ2-2, with 13 bases matching TRBD2. In germline, CDR1 is SGHRS, CDR2 YFSETQ. V lost 1 base and J lost 1; bases outside the gene matches: 13. The CDR3 extends over 21 amino acids. The CDR3 nucleotides read TGCGCCAGCAGCTTGACGACTAGCGGGGGGCTAAGGACCTTGAACACCGGGGAGCTGTTTTTT. Translation gives CASSLTTSGGLRTLNTGELFF.

In regard to this clone: Other DNA sequences in the sample encode the same CDR3. This chain uses TRBV28 with TRBJ1-2, with 7 bases fitting TRBD1. J gave up 4 bases and V 2 bases, and 1 base lay outside the gene matches. The CDR3 consists of 13 residues. Looked up from germline, CDR1 is MDHEN and CDR2 is SYDVKM. The CDR3 nucleotides are TGTGCCAGCAGTTTACAGGGGGGCTATGGCTACACCTTC. This translates into CASSLQGGYGYTF.

This clone appeared once. The chain combines TRBV3-1 (or the pseudogene TRBV3-2) with TRBJ1-4; TRBD1 might be the D (5 bases). V gave up 4 bases and J gave up 8 bases, with 11 bases separating them. The CDR3 loop spans 13 amino acids. Germline CDR1 is LGHDT and CDR2 is YNNKEL (reference sequence). The CDR3 here is CASSRGEGEKLFF. The CDR3 DNA sequence: TGTGCCAGCAGCCGAGGGGAGGGAGAAAAACTGTTTTTT.

The chain has TRBV9 and TRBJ2-1; D gene uncertain. Trimming stripped 6 bases from V and 5 bases from J, with 15 bases between. Germline CDR1 is SGDLS and CDR2 is YYNGEE. The CDR3 runs 14 residues. Here the CDR3 reads CASTSPLFDNEQFF. The CDR3, as DNA: TGTGCCAGCACCTCCCCCCTCTTCGACAATGAGCAGTTCTTC.

This clone occurred a few times. The chain joins TRBV7-9 to TRBJ2-5; 11 bases are shared with TRBD2. Germline V gives CDR1 SEHNR, CDR2 FQNEAQ (reference sequence). The J segment lost 3 bases and the V segment lost 7 bases, leaving 4 bases of the junction unmatched. The CDR3 is 14 residues long. CDR3 nucleotides: TGTGCCAGCAAGCCGACTAGCGGGAAAGAGACCCAGTACTTC. Protein sequence: CASKPTSGKETQYF. Looking up the rest from reference TRBV7-9 and TRBJ2-5 gives the full variable domain: DTGVSQNPRHKITKRGQNVTFRCDPISEHNRLYWYRQTLGQGPEFLTYFQNEAQLEKSRLLSDRFSAERPKGSFSTLEIQRTEQGDSAMYLCASKPTSGKETQYFGPGTRLLVL.

V usage is TRBV25-1 and J usage is TRBJ1-1; D is uncertain. Deletions cut 2 bases from V and 1 base from J, with 8 bases between. This CDR3 comprises 14 residues. Germline V gene lookup returns CDR1 MGHDK and CDR2 SYGVNS. Here the CDR3 DNA reads TGTGCCAGCAGTGAAATGTTGGGGAACACTGAAGCTTTCTTT. It encodes CASSEMLGNTEAFF.